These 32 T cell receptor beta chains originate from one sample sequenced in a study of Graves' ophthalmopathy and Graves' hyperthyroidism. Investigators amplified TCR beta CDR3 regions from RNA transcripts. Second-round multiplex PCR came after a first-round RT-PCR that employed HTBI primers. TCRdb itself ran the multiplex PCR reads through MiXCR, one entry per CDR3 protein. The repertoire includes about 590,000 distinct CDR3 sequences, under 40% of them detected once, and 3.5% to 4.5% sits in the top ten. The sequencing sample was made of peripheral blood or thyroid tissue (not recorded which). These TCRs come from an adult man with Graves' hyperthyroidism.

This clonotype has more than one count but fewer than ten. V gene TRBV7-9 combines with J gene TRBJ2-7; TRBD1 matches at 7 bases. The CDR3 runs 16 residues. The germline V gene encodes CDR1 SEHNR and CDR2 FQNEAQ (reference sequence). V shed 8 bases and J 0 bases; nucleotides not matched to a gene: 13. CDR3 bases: TGTGCCAGCTCACGGCCCGGGACAGCTCTCTCCTACGAGCAGTACTTC. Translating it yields CASSRPGTALSYEQYF.

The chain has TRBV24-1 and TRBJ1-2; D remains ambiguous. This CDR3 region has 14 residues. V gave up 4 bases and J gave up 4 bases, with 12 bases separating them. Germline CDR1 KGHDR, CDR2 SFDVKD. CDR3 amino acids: CATSDRQAGYGYTF. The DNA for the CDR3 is TGTGCCACCAGTGACCGCCAGGCCGGCTATGGCTACACCTTC.

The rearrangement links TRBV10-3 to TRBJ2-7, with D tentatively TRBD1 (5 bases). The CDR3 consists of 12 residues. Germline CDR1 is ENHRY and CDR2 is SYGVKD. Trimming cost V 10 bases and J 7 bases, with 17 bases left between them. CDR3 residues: CASSRVTGEQYF. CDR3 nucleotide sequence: TGTGCCAGCAGCAGGGTTACCGGGGAGCAGTACTTC.

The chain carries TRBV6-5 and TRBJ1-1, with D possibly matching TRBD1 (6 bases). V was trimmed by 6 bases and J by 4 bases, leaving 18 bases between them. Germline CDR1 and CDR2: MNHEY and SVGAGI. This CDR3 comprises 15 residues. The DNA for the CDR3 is TGTGCCAGCAGCCCCTTGAGCGGAGGGGGCACTGAAGCTTTCTTT. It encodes CASSPLSGGGTEAFF.

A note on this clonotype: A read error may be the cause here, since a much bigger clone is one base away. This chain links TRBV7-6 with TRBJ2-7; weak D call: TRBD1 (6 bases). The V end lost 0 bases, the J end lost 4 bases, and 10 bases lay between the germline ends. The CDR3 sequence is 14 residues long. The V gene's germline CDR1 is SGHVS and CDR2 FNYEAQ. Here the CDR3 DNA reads TGTGCCAGCAGCTTAGCGCACAGGGAATACGAGCAGTACTTC. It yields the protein CASSLAHREYEQYF.

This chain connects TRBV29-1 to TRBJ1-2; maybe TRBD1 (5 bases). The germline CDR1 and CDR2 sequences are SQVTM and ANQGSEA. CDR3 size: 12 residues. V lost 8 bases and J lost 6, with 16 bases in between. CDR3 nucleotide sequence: TGCAGCAGCGAGTGGGGGATCAATGGCTACACCTTC. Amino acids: CSSEWGINGYTF. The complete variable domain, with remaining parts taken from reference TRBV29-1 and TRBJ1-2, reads SAVISQKPSRDICQRGTSLTIQCQVDSQVTMMFWYRQQPGQSLTLIATANQGSEATYESGFVIDKFPISRPNLTFSTLTVSNMSPEDSSIYLCSSEWGINGYTFGSGTRLTVV.

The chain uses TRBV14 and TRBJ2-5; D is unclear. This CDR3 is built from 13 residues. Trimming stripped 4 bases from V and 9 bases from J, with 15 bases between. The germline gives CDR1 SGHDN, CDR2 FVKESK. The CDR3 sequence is CASSRMDGQPQYF. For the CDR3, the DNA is TGTGCCAGCAGCCGGATGGATGGTCAGCCCCAGTACTTC.

CDR3 in amino acids: CATSVKGSGNTIYF. The CDR3 DNA reads TGTGCCACCAGCGTTAAGGGATCCGGAAACACCATATATTTT. V gene TRBV15 combines with J gene TRBJ1-3; no clear D gene. The CDR3 has 14 residues. V was pared by 5 bases and J by 4 bases, with 12 bases between. CDR1 LNHNV and CDR2 YYDKDF come from the germline V gene (reference sequence).

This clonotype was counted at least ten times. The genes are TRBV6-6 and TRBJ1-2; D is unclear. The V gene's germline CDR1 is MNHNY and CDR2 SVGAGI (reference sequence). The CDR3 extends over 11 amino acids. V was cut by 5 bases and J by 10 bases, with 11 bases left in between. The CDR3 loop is CASSDTRDYTF. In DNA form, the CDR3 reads TGTGCCAGCAGTGACACCCGTGACTACACCTTC.

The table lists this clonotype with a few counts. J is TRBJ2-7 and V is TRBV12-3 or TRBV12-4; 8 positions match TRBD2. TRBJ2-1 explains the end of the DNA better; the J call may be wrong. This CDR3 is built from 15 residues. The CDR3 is CASSQRGSSYNEQFF. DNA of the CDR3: TGTGCCAGCAGTCAGCGGGGGAGCTCCTACAATGAGCAGTTCTTC.

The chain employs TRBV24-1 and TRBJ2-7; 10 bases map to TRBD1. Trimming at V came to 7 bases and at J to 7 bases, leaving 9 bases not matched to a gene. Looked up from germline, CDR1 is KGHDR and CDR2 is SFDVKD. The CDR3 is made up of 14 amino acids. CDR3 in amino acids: CATSTGTGDVEQYF. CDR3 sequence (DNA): TGTGCCACCAGCACCGGGACAGGGGATGTTGAGCAGTACTTC.

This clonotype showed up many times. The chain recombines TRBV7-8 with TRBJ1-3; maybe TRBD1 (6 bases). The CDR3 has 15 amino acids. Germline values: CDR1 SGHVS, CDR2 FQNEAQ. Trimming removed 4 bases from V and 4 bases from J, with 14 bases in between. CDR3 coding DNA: TGTGCCAGCAGCTCTGTGGGGGCATCAGGAAACACCATATATTTT. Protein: CASSSVGASGNTIYF.

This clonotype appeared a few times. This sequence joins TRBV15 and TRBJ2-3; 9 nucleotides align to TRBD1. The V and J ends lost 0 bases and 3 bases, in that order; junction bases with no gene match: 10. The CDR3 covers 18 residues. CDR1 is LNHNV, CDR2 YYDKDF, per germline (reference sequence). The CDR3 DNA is TGTGCCACCAGCAGAGATCGGCCGGGACAGGGACGGACAGATACGCAGTATTTT. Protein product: CATSRDRPGQGRTDTQYF.

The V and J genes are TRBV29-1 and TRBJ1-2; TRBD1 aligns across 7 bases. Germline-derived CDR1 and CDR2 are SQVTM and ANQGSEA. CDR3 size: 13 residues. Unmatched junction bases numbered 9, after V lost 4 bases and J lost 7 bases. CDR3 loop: CSVAYDRDFGYTF. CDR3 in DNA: TGCAGCGTTGCTTACGACAGGGATTTTGGCTACACCTTC.

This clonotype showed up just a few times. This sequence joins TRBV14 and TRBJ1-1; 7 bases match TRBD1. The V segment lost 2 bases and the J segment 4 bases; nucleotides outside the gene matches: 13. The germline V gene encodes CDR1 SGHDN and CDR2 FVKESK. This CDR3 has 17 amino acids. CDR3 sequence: CASSQITGEVLGTEAFF. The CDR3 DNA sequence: TGTGCCAGCAGCCAAATCACAGGGGAAGTCTTGGGCACTGAAGCTTTCTTT.

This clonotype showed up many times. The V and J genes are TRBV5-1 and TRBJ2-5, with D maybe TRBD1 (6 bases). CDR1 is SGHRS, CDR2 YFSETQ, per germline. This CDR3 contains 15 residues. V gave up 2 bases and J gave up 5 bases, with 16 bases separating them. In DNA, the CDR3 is TGCGCCAGCAGCTTACAGGGCATAACCCGGGAGACCCAGTACTTC. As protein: CASSLQGITRETQYF.

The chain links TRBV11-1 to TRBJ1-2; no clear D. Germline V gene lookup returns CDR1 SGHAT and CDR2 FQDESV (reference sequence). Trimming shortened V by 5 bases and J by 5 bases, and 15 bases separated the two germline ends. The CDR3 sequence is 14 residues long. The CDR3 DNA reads TGTGCCAGCAGCGACCTGGACGGCCCATATGGCTACACCTTC. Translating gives CASSDLDGPYGYTF.

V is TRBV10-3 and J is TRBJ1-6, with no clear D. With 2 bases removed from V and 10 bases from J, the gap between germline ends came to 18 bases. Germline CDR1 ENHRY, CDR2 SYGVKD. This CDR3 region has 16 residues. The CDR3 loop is CAISEDGIRAYSPLHF. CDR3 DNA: TGTGCCATCAGTGAGGACGGTATACGGGCATACTCACCCCTCCACTTT.

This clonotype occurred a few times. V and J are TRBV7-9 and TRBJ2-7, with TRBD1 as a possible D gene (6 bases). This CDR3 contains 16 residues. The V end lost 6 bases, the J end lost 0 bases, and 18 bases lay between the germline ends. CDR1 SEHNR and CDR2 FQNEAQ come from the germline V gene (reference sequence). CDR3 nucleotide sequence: TGTGCCAGCAGTTCTACAGGGAAGGTCAGCTCCTACGAGCAGTACTTC. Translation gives CASSSTGKVSSYEQYF.

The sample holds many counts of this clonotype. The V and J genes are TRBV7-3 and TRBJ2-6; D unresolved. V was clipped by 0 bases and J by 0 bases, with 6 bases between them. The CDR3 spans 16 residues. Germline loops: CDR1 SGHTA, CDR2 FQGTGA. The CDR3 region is CASSLTSRSGANVLTF. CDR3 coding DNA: TGTGCCAGCAGCTTAACCTCCCGCTCTGGGGCCAACGTCCTGACTTTC.

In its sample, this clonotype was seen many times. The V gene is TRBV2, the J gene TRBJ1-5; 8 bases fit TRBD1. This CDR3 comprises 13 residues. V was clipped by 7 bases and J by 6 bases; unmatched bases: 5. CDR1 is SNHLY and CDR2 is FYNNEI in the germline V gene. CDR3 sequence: CASKNRGTQPQHF. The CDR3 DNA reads TGTGCCAGCAAGAACAGGGGGACTCAGCCCCAGCATTTT.

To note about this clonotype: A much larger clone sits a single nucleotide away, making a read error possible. The CDR3 loop reads CASGGGSQETQYF. The CDR3 DNA reads TGTGCCAGCGGGGGGGGTTCCCAAGAGACCCAGTACTTC. V and J are TRBV7-3 and TRBJ2-5, with 7 bases aligning to TRBD2. The length of the CDR3 is 13 residues. Trimming removed 8 bases from V and 1 base from J; junction bases left unmatched: 4. Looked up from germline, CDR1 is SGHTA and CDR2 is FQGTGA. Together with reference TRBV7-3 and TRBJ2-5, the CDR3 gives the full variable domain: GAGVSQTPSNKVTEKGKYVELRCDPISGHTALYWYRQSLGQGPEFLIYFQGTGAADDSGLPNDRFFAVRPEGSVSTLKIQRTERGDSAVYLCASGGGSQETQYFGPGTRLLVL.

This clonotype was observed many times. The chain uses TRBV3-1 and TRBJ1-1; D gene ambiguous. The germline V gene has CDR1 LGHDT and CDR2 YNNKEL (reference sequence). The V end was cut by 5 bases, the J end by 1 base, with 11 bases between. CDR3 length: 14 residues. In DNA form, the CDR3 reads TGTGCCAGCAGCACGAGACACCGGAACACTGAAGCTTTCTTT. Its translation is CASSTRHRNTEAFF.

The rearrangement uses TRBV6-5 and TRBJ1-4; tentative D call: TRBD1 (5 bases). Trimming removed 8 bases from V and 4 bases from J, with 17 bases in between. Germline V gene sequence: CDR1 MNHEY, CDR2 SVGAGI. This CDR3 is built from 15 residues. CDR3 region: CASASGGAFNEKLFF. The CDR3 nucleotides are TGTGCCAGCGCGTCAGGTGGGGCCTTTAATGAAAAACTGTTTTTT.

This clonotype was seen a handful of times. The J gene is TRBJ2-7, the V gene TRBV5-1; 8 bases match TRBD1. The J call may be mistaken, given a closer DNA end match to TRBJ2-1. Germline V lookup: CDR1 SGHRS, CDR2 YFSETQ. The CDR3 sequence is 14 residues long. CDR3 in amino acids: CASSRGQGTSEQFF. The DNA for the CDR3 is TGCGCCAGCAGCCGAGGACAGGGCACTAGTGAGCAGTTCTTC.

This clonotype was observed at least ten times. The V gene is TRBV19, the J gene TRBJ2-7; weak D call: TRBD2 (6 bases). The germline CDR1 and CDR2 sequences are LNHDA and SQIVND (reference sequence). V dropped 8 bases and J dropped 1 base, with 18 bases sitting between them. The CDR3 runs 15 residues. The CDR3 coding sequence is TGTGCCAGTGGCCCGGGTGGTAGCGGATCCTACGAGCAGTACTTC. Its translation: CASGPGGSGSYEQYF.

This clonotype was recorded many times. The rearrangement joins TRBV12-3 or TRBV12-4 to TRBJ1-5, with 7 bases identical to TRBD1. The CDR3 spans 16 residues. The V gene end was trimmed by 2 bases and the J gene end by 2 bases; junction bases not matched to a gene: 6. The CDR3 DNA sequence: TGTGCCAGCAGTTTACGACAGGGCGGGGGCAATCAGCCCCAGCATTTT. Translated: CASSLRQGGGNQPQHF.

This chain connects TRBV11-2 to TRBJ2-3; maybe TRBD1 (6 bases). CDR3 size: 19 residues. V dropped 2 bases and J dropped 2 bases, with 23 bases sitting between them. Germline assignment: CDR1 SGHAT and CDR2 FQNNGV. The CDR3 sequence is CASSLPTLAGDRVTDTQYF. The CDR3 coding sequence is TGTGCCAGCAGCTTACCCACCTTAGCAGGGGATAGGGTCACAGATACGCAGTATTTT.

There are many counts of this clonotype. The chain's CDR3 is CASSIRQGPGELFF. CDR3 coding DNA: TGTGCCAGTAGTATTAGGCAGGGACCCGGGGAGCTGTTTTTT. The chain is built from TRBV19 and TRBJ2-2, with D possibly called TRBD1 or TRBD2 (5 bases each). The CDR3 is 14 amino acids. V shed 3 bases and J shed 6 bases, with 11 bases lying between them. Germline V gene data show CDR1 as LNHDA and CDR2 as SQIVND (reference sequence).

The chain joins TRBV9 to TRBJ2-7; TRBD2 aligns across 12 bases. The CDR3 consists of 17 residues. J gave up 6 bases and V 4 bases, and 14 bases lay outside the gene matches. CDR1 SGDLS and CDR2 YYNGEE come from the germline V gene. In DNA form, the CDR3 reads TGTGCCAGCAGCCACCGTTCCGCAGGACTAGCGGGATGCGAGCAGTACTTC. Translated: CASSHRSAGLAGCEQYF.

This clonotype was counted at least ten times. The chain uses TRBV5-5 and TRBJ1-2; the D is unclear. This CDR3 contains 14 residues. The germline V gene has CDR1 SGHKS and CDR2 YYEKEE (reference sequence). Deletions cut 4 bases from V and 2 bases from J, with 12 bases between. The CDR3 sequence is CASSRSEDNYGYTF. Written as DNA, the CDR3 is TGTGCCAGCAGCCGGTCAGAAGACAACTATGGCTACACCTTC.

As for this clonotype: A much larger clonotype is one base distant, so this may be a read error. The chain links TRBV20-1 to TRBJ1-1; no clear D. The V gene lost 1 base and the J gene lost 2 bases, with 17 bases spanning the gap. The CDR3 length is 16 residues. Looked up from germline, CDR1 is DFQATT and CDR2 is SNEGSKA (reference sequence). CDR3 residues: CSARGPTGQTNTEAFF. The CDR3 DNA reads TGCAGTGCTAGAGGCCCAACCGGGCAGACAAACACTGAAGCTTTCTTT.